The clone carrying this T cell receptor (beta chain) was seen many times. Its cognate antigen is unknown. A universal primer binding site was introduced by template switching. The final cDNA contained unique molecular identifiers. TCRdb reanalysed the 5' RACE reads using MiXCR and keeps one entry per CDR3 protein. The sample lists approximately 280,000 distinct CDR3 sequences; less than 9% were seen once. The entry originates in a study of identical twins. The study's findings and limits: Rather than following the same donors, the conclusions depended on cross-sectional statistical analysis.

Germline V CDR1 and CDR2: MNHEY, SMNVEV (reference sequence). V dropped 3 bases and J dropped 2; count of bases not matched to a gene: 5. This CDR3 is 17 amino acids long. The donor group consisted entirely of healthy Caucasians. The same data also contributed to another study, on yellow fever vaccine responses in identical twins.

The TCR was taken from a woman aged 18-29 years in good health. The genes are TRBV27 and TRBJ2-3; 13 nucleotides line up with TRBD2. Material for sequencing was memory (CD45RO+) T cells sorted from blood. CDR3 DNA sequence: TGTGCCAGCAGTTTCCCAGGACTAGCGGGGGTCACAGATACGCAGTATTTT. Protein product: CASSFPGLAGVTDTQYF.